This T cell receptor beta chain came from a study of tumor and adjacent non-tumor tissue in lung cancer. About the study: Patients comprised eleven to twelve adenocarcinoma, a couple of squamous cell carcinoma and 1 small cell lung cancer.

The library came from three nested PCR rounds adapted from ARM-PCR protocols. TCRdb independently ran MiXCR on the multiplex PCR reads; one entry per CDR3 protein. The sample contains 69,000 or so distinct CDR3 sequences, roughly 72% of which appear only once. This CDR3 has 13 residues. Germline CDR1 is MNHNS and CDR2 is SASEGT. On this clonotype: As yet, its antigen is unknown. One end of the junction fails to match germline, which may point to a read error.

RNA was extracted from bulk tissue without any cell sorting. Between August and November 2014, newly diagnosed, chemotherapy-naive lung cancer patients underwent thoracic surgery in China. Overall study findings and caveats: Tumor tissue had significantly higher TCR diversity than normal lung. Tumor repertoires had a smaller top 100 clone share than normal lung.

The sequencing input was lung tumor tissue. The V call is TRBV6-1, the J call TRBJ1-5; no definite D call. The TCR originated in a man in his 60s with non-small cell lung cancer. CDR3 DNA sequence: TGTGCCAGCAAAGGAATCTGTAATCAGCCCCAGCACTTT. Encoded protein: CASKGICNQPQHF.